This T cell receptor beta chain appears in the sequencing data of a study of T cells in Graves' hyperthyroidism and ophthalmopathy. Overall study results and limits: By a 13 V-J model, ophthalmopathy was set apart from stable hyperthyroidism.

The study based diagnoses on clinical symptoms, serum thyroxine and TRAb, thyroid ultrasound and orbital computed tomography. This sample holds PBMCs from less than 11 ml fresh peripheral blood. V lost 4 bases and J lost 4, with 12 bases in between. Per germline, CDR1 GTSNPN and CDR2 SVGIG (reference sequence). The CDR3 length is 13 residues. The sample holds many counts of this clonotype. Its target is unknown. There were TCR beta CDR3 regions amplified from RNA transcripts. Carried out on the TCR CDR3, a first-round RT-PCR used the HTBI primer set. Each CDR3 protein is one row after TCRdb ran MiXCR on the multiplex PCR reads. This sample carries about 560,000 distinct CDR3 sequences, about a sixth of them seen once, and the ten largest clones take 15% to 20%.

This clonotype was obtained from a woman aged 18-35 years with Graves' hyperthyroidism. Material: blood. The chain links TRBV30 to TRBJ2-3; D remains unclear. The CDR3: CAWNPRPPDTQYF. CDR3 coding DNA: TGTGCCTGGAATCCCAGGCCCCCAGATACGCAGTATTTT. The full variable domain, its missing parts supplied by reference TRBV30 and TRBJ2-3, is SQTIHQWPATLVQPVGSPLSLECTVEGTSNPNLYWYRQAAGRGLQLLFYSVGIGQISSEVPQNLSASRPQDRQFILSSKKLLLSDSGFYLCAWNPRPPDTQYFGPGTRLTVL.